These 23 T cell receptor beta chains were sequenced from one sample in a study of identical twins. TCRdb independently ran MiXCR on the 5' RACE reads; one entry per CDR3 protein. The sample includes hundreds of thousands of distinct CDR3 sequences, over 5% of them seen just once. What was sequenced was naive T cells sorted from blood. These receptors originate from a man younger than 30 in good health.

This clonotype was counted ten times or more. The rearrangement joins TRBV20-1 to TRBJ2-5; the D gene is possibly TRBD2 (5 bases). CDR1 and CDR2 from the germline V gene are DFQATT and SNEGSKA (reference sequence). CDR3 length: 13 amino acids. Trimming took 3 bases from V and 2 from J, leaving 10 bases between them. CDR3 bases: TGCAGTGCTAGTTCGGACTCTCAAGAGACCCAGTACTTC. This codes for CSASSDSQETQYF.

The chain couples TRBV7-2 to TRBJ2-3; 8 positions match TRBD2. There are 17 residues in the CDR3. Germline V gives CDR1 SGHTA, CDR2 FQGNSA. The V segment lost 5 bases and the J segment 0 bases; nucleotides outside the gene matches: 10. The CDR3 DNA reads TGTGCCAGCAGCCGGTCCCCAGCGGGAGTAAGCACAGATACGCAGTATTTT. Translation gives CASSRSPAGVSTDTQYF.

Only a few counts were recorded for this clonotype. The chain uses TRBV18 and TRBJ2-5, with D perhaps TRBD2 (6 bases). Trimming left V 2 bases short and J 2 bases short, with 12 bases between. The CDR3 loop spans 15 amino acids. Germline V CDR1 and CDR2: KGHSH, LQKENI. The CDR3 spells CASSPILASQETQYF. In nucleotides, the CDR3 is TGTGCCAGCTCACCAATTCTAGCGTCACAAGAGACCCAGTACTTC.

The table lists this clonotype with a few counts. The chain links TRBV30 to TRBJ2-2, with D perhaps TRBD2 (6 bases). Germline assignment: CDR1 GTSNPN and CDR2 SVGIG (reference sequence). The CDR3 is 15 residues long. Trimming left V 2 bases short and J 6 bases short, with 16 bases between. The CDR3 DNA reads as TGTGCCTGGAGTTCTGCCGTCGGAGGGCCCGGGGAGCTGTTTTTT. Translated: CAWSSAVGGPGELFF.

This clonotype has a handful of counts. The chain carries TRBV3-1 and TRBJ1-6; no clear D. This CDR3 contains 14 residues. Trimming left V 1 base short and J 11 bases short, with 12 bases between. Germline assignment: CDR1 LGHDT and CDR2 YNNKEL (reference sequence). CDR3 residues: CASSQANSGPPLHF. CDR3 sequence (DNA): TGTGCCAGCAGCCAAGCGAATTCCGGGCCACCCCTCCACTTT.

This clonotype was seen at least ten times. This sequence joins TRBV11-2 and TRBJ2-1; D may match TRBD1 or TRBD2 (5 bases each). V gave up 5 bases and J gave up 4 bases, with 12 bases separating them. The CDR3 is made up of 14 amino acids. Per the germline V gene, CDR1 is SGHAT and CDR2 is FQNNGV. CDR3 amino acids: CASSRGDGYNEQFF. The DNA of the CDR3 is TGTGCCAGCAGCAGGGGAGATGGTTACAATGAGCAGTTCTTC.

The rearrangement uses TRBV6-1 and TRBJ2-7; D call uncertain. CDR1 and CDR2 from the germline V gene are MNHNS and SASEGT. Trimming cost V 3 bases and J 10 bases, with 16 bases left between them. This CDR3 is built from 13 residues. The DNA of the CDR3 is TGTGCCAGCAGTGACCCCGGACGGAAGCGACAGTACTTC. Its protein product is CASSDPGRKRQYF.

This clonotype occurred many times. V usage is TRBV7-2 and J usage is TRBJ2-2; 7 bases match TRBD2. The CDR3 has 17 amino acids. The germline gives CDR1 SGHTA, CDR2 FQGNSA. After removal of 5 bases from V and 3 bases from J, the junction contained 12 bases not matched to a gene. The CDR3 loop is CASSRMGGGAYTGELFF. In DNA, the CDR3 is TGTGCCAGCAGCCGCATGGGGGGAGGGGCGTACACCGGGGAGCTGTTTTTT.

This clonotype was seen many times. This chain links TRBV21-1 with TRBJ2-7; TRBD2, the D gene given by the table, was not confirmed from the DNA. TRBV21-1 is a pseudogene. This CDR3 contains 18 residues. Here the CDR3 reads CASSIWRDGPLASYEQYF. Written as DNA, the CDR3 is TGTGCCAGCAGCATTTGGAGGGACGGTCCTCTCGCCTCCTACGAGCAGTACTTC.

This clonotype has at least ten counts. V is TRBV29-1 and J is TRBJ2-1, with D possibly TRBD1 on 5 matching bases. The CDR3 sequence is 11 residues long. The V and J ends lost 7 bases and 8 bases respectively, with 12 bases between them. Germline loops: CDR1 SQVTM, CDR2 ANQGSEA. This chain's CDR3 is CSAGRVHEQFF. CDR3 coding DNA: TGCAGCGCTGGCAGGGTTCATGAGCAGTTCTTC.

The chain uses TRBV19 and TRBJ1-4, with D uncertain. This CDR3 has 12 amino acids. V lost 9 bases and J lost 2, with 7 bases in between. CDR1 and CDR2 from the germline V gene are LNHDA and SQIVND (reference sequence). CDR3 amino acids: CASSGTNEKLFF. The CDR3, as DNA: TGTGCCAGCTCGGGGACTAATGAAAAACTGTTTTTT.

V is TRBV29-1 and J is TRBJ1-1, with no clear D. The CDR3 has 14 residues. Germline values: CDR1 SQVTM, CDR2 ANQGSEA. The V and J ends lost 1 base and 0 bases respectively, with 9 bases between them. The CDR3 DNA reads TGCAGCGTTGAAGGTAGGCAAATGAACACTGAAGCTTTCTTT. It codes for CSVEGRQMNTEAFF.

This clonotype has at least ten counts. The rearrangement uses TRBV5-1 and TRBJ1-4, with unresolved D. V was shortened by 0 bases and J by 3 bases, with 9 bases between the two germline ends. From germline, CDR1 is SGHRS and CDR2 YFSETQ. The CDR3 has 15 amino acids. CDR3 region: CASSLVGQPNEKLFF. The CDR3 coding sequence is TGCGCCAGCAGCTTGGTCGGGCAGCCTAATGAAAAACTGTTTTTT.

V gene TRBV5-5 combines with J gene TRBJ2-2; TRBD2 might be the D (5 bases). Germline V gene sequence: CDR1 SGHKS, CDR2 YYEKEE (reference sequence). Trimming removed 1 base from V and 1 base from J, with 8 bases in between. The CDR3 has 15 amino acids. The CDR3 loop reads CASSLTRVNTGELFF. CDR3 DNA: TGTGCCAGCAGCTTGACTAGAGTGAACACCGGGGAGCTGTTTTTT. The full variable domain, rest sourced from reference TRBV5-5 and TRBJ2-2, is DAGVTQSPTHLIKTRGQQVTLRCSPISGHKSVSWYQQVLGQGPQFIFQYYEKEERGRGNFPDRFSARQFPNYSSELNVNALLLGDSALYLCASSLTRVNTGELFFGEGSRLTVL.

This clonotype has only one observation. The V and J genes are TRBV27 and TRBJ2-7, with D tentatively TRBD1 (6 bases). The V end lost 1 base, the J end lost 10 bases, and 20 bases lay between the germline ends. This CDR3 is built from 15 residues. The germline V gene encodes CDR1 MNHEY and CDR2 SMNVEV (reference sequence). The CDR3 coding sequence is TGTGCCAGCAGTTTATACAGGGACCAAATCAGGGAACAGTACTTC. Residues: CASSLYRDQIREQYF.

In this sample, this clonotype turned up many times. The chain recombines TRBV4-2 with TRBJ1-4; D is ambiguous. CDR1 and CDR2 (germline): LGHNA, YNFKEQ. The CDR3 spans 15 residues. V lost 4 bases, J lost 10 bases, and 19 bases lay in between. DNA of the CDR3: TGTGCCAGCAGCCCTACCGGGCTTGACTGGGCAAAACTGTTTTTT. Its protein product is CASSPTGLDWAKLFF.

In its sample, this clonotype was seen many times. V usage is TRBV12-3 or TRBV12-4 and J usage is TRBJ2-7; 12 positions agree with TRBD1. The V and J ends lost 0 bases and 1 base, in that order; junction bases with no gene match: 10. The CDR3 extends over 19 amino acids. Here the CDR3 DNA reads TGTGCCAGCAGTTTAGCGCCGGGACAGGGGGCTTCTTCTTCCTACGAGCAGTACTTC. Encoded protein: CASSLAPGQGASSSYEQYF.

This clonotype was picked up many times. This sequence joins TRBV5-6 and TRBJ2-1; 10 bases fit TRBD2. This CDR3 has 15 amino acids. CDR1 and CDR2 from the germline V gene are SGHDT and YYEEEE. Trimming at V came to 5 bases and at J to 8 bases, leaving 10 bases not matched to a gene. CDR3 amino acids: CASREQREGRHEQFF. CDR3 nucleotide sequence: TGTGCCAGCAGGGAACAGCGGGAGGGCCGCCATGAGCAGTTCTTC.

This clonotype was detected ten times or more. The gene calls are TRBV5-1 and TRBJ2-1, with 8 bases lining up with TRBD2. J was trimmed by 4 bases and V by 7 bases; bases with no gene match: 7. The V gene's germline CDR1 is SGHRS and CDR2 YFSETQ. There are 14 residues in the CDR3. CDR3 sequence: CASQRTSLYNEQFF. The CDR3 nucleotides read TGCGCCAGCCAACGGACTAGCCTATACAATGAGCAGTTCTTC.

The rearrangement joins TRBV30 to TRBJ2-7; no firm D call. V dropped 0 bases and J dropped 0 bases, with 9 bases sitting between them. Germline values: CDR1 GTSNPN, CDR2 SVGIG (reference sequence). The CDR3 has 14 residues. The CDR3 sequence: CAWSVPGSSYEQYV. CDR3 in DNA: TGTGCCTGGAGTGTCCCGGGCAGCTCCTACGAGCAGTACGTC.

A few counts support this clonotype. The genes are TRBV20-1 and TRBJ2-7; 8 bases map to TRBD1. Germline V gene lookup returns CDR1 DFQATT and CDR2 SNEGSKA (reference sequence). The CDR3 length is 13 residues. Trimming cost V 7 bases and J 6 bases; bases outside gene matches: 11. The CDR3 spells CSVPQGEPFEQYF. As DNA, the CDR3 is TGCAGTGTCCCACAGGGGGAGCCGTTCGAGCAGTACTTC.

This clonotype was recorded at least ten times. The chain uses TRBV15 and TRBJ1-6, with D unresolved. Trimming removed 6 bases from V and 5 bases from J, with 14 bases in between. The CDR3 runs 15 residues. Germline-derived CDR1 and CDR2 are LNHNV and YYDKDF (reference sequence). This CDR3 reads CATRGSGANNSPLHF. CDR3 nucleotide sequence: TGTGCCACCAGGGGGTCGGGAGCTAATAATTCACCCCTCCACTTT.

This clonotype was counted a few times. The chain couples TRBV5-1 to TRBJ2-2; D is unclear. The ends were cut back, 4 bases at V and 0 bases at J, with 13 bases in the middle. This CDR3 has 16 residues. Germline CDR1 reads SGHRS; CDR2 reads YFSETQ. The CDR3 region is CASSPPRISNTGELFF. The CDR3 DNA reads TGCGCCAGCAGCCCCCCCAGGATCTCGAACACCGGGGAGCTGTTTTTT.